This record covers a single TCR beta chain. The antigen is not known. This sample was included in a study of shared clonotypes between healthy human individuals. Assay execution took place at the deep level. Authors' methods: Filtering was not the same, since immunoSEQ gave junction-only sequences without quality scores. Some clones are missing from TCRdb's copy, which holds only in-frame ones; the method was immunoSEQ multiplex PCR. Clone size and V and J calls were adopted from that table, with D and trimming inferred from the DNA. The repertoire holds around 700,000 clones, around four fifths seen once, with roughly 1.9% in the top ten. General study results and limits: A generally larger estimated richness was seen in naive subsets than in memory subsets. Generation probability values for non-shared clonotypes were lower than those for clonotypes shared by all four donors.

The clonotype originates from a woman aged 25 to 45 in good health. Sequenced material: memory CD4+ T cells sorted from blood. The subset: CD45RA-negative fraction.

CDR3 protein: CASSLVAEVGDTQYF. In DNA form, the CDR3 reads TGCGCCAGCAGCTTAGTTGCCGAGGTTGGCGATACGCAGTATTTT. The gene calls are TRBV5-1 and TRBJ2-3; D is ambiguous. Trimming removed 2 bases at V and 6 bases at J, with 16 bases between. Germline loops: CDR1 SGHRS, CDR2 YFSETQ. The CDR3 sequence is 15 residues long.